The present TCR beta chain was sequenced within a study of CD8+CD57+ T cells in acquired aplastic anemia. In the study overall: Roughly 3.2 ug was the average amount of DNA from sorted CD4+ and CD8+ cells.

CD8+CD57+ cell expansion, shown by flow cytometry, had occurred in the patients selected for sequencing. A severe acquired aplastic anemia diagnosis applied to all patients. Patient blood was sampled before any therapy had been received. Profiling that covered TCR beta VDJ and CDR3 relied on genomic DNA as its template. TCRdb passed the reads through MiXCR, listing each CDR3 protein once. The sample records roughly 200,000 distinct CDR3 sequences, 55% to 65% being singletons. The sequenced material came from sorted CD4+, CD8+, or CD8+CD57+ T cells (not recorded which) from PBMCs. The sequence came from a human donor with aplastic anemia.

This CDR3 is CASEGGNDYEQYF. As DNA, the CDR3 is TGTGCCAGCGAAGGAGGGAATGATTACGAGCAGTACTTC. The rearrangement links TRBV2 to TRBJ2-7; a possible D gene is TRBD2 (6 bases). Trimming pared 8 bases from V and 4 bases from J, leaving 15 bases between. The germline gives CDR1 SNHLY, CDR2 FYNNEI. This CDR3 has 13 residues.